The 27 T cell receptor beta chains presented below share a single source sample, sequenced in a study of T cells in Graves' hyperthyroidism and ophthalmopathy. Amplification yielded TCR beta CDR3 regions, with RNA transcripts as the source. The study used the HTBI primer set for a first-round RT-PCR of the TCR CDR3. TCRdb re-derived calls from the multiplex PCR reads in MiXCR, one entry per CDR3 protein. The repertoire holds about 360,000 distinct CDR3 sequences, with around 13% as singletons. Sequencing was done on a sample of blood. All receptors derive from a woman younger than 30 with Graves' hyperthyroidism.

The V and J genes are TRBV9 and TRBJ2-3, with 9 nucleotides matching TRBD1. The ends lost 3 bases at V and 2 bases at J; junction bases unmatched: 1. Germline CDR1 is SGDLS and CDR2 is YYNGEE. The CDR3 is 14 amino acids. CDR3 coding DNA: TGTGCCAGCAGCGGGACAGGGGTCACAGATACGCAGTATTTT. Amino acids: CASSGTGVTDTQYF.

This clonotype was recorded at least ten times. V and J are TRBV18 and TRBJ2-5, with D unclear. Germline V gene lookup returns CDR1 KGHSH and CDR2 LQKENI. V dropped 2 bases and J dropped 5 bases, with 9 bases sitting between them. The CDR3 length is 13 residues. Here the CDR3 DNA reads TGTGCCAGCTCACCAACGTTCCGGGAGACCCAGTACTTC. It yields the protein CASSPTFRETQYF.

This clonotype showed up many times. V usage is TRBV4-1 and J usage is TRBJ1-1, with 7 bases lining up with TRBD1. Trimming removed 4 bases from V and 7 bases from J; junction bases left unmatched: 6. CDR1 MGHRA and CDR2 YSYEKL come from the germline V gene. There are 13 residues in the CDR3. CDR3 sequence: CASSLGGQVEAFF. CDR3 nucleotides: TGCGCCAGCAGCCTAGGAGGACAGGTTGAAGCTTTCTTT.

This clonotype was detected ten times or more. This rearrangement joins TRBV11-2 to TRBJ2-7, with a weak D call TRBD2 (6 bases). This CDR3 region has 15 residues. CDR1 is SGHAT and CDR2 is FQNNGV in the germline V gene. The V and J ends lost 0 bases and 4 bases respectively, with 13 bases between them. The CDR3 loop reads CASSLEEGGWYEQYF. The CDR3 DNA is TGTGCCAGCAGCTTAGAAGAGGGAGGCTGGTACGAGCAGTACTTC.

This clonotype was seen repeatedly, ten times or more. CDR3: CAISDPGQANTEAFF. The CDR3 DNA sequence: TGTGCCATCAGTGACCCGGGACAGGCCAACACTGAAGCTTTCTTT. J is TRBJ1-1 and V is TRBV10-3, with 8 bases that match TRBD1. CDR1 is ENHRY and CDR2 is SYGVKD in the germline V gene. The V gene end was trimmed by 3 bases and the J gene end by 2 bases; junction bases not matched to a gene: 5. This CDR3 contains 15 residues.

This clonotype has a count of ten or more. The V and J genes are TRBV2 and TRBJ2-3; TRBD2 matches 10 bases. The CDR3 sequence is 16 residues long. V shed 5 bases, J shed 7 bases, and the junction held 12 bases outside the gene matches. CDR1 and CDR2 (germline): SNHLY, FYNNEI. Here the CDR3 reads CASSSSRLAGENTQYF. Written as DNA, the CDR3 is TGTGCCAGCAGTTCCAGTAGGCTAGCGGGAGAAAATACGCAGTATTTT.

The sample holds many counts of this clonotype. The rearrangement joins TRBV20-1 to TRBJ2-7, with 13 bases matching TRBD2. The germline V gene encodes CDR1 DFQATT and CDR2 SNEGSKA (reference sequence). The CDR3 loop spans 18 amino acids. Trimming took 6 bases from V and 6 from J; bases not matched to a gene: 20. In DNA, the CDR3 is TGCAGTGCGCCTCAAAGCTGGGGACTAGCGGGAATCACGGGCGAGCAGTACTTC. Its translation is CSAPQSWGLAGITGEQYF.

This clonotype was recorded many times. The chain is built from TRBV2 and TRBJ2-7, with 7 bases lining up with TRBD2. Per the germline V gene, CDR1 is SNHLY and CDR2 is FYNNEI. The CDR3 sequence is 15 residues long. The V and J ends lost 1 base and 3 bases, in that order; junction bases with no gene match: 6. The CDR3 DNA reads as TGTGCCAGCAGTGAAGAGCGGGGCCCTCTCTACGAGCAGTACTTC. It yields the protein CASSEERGPLYEQYF.

The chain is built from TRBV2 and TRBJ2-1; D is uncertain. The CDR3 totals 14 residues. CDR1 and CDR2 from the germline V gene are SNHLY and FYNNEI. Between the trimmed V and J ends, which lost 2 bases and 6 bases, there was a span of 11 bases. CDR3 DNA sequence: TGTGCCAGCAGTGAATCTCTCTGGGTCAATGAGCAGTTCTTC. Amino acid sequence: CASSESLWVNEQFF.

This clonotype has at least ten counts. This chain connects TRBV6-1 to TRBJ1-2, with 9 bases identical to TRBD1. V shed 6 bases, J shed 6 bases, and the junction held 11 bases outside the gene matches. The CDR3 has 15 residues. CDR1 and CDR2 (germline): MNHNS, SASEGT. The CDR3 sequence: CASSHGTGQGNGYTF. CDR3 sequence (DNA): TGTGCCAGCAGCCATGGAACGGGACAGGGAAATGGCTACACCTTC.

The J gene is TRBJ2-7, the V gene TRBV27; D remains ambiguous. V was clipped by 5 bases and J by 4 bases, with 15 bases between them. Germline values: CDR1 MNHEY, CDR2 SMNVEV (reference sequence). The CDR3 sequence is 14 residues long. CDR3 DNA sequence: TGTGCCAGCAGTCTAATTACCTCCGTATACGAGCAGTACTTC. Translated: CASSLITSVYEQYF.

The chain couples TRBV6-2 or TRBV6-3 to TRBJ2-3; D unresolved. Germline V CDR1 and CDR2: MNHEY, SVGEGT. The CDR3 runs 13 residues. The V end was cut by 2 bases, the J end by 1 base, with 4 bases between. The CDR3 is CASSYIRTDTQYF. CDR3 DNA sequence: TGTGCCAGCAGTTACATCCGCACAGATACGCAGTATTTT.

The J gene is TRBJ2-1, the V gene TRBV9; D not resolved. Trimming shortened V by 5 bases and J by 2 bases, and 23 bases separated the two germline ends. This CDR3 has 18 amino acids. Germline CDR1 and CDR2: SGDLS and YYNGEE. This CDR3 is CASSYSSVIPAPYNEQFF. CDR3 in DNA: TGTGCCAGCAGTTACTCGTCGGTCATCCCAGCCCCCTACAATGAGCAGTTCTTC. The full variable domain, its missing parts supplied by reference TRBV9 and TRBJ2-1, is DSGVTQTPKHLITATGQRVTLRCSPRSGDLSVYWYQQSLDQGLQFLIQYYNGEERAKGNILERFSAQQFPDLHSELNLSSLELGDSALYFCASSYSSVIPAPYNEQFFGPGTRLTVL.

This clonotype showed up just a few times. Since a much larger clone is just one base distant, this may be a read error. V and J are TRBV7-9 and TRBJ2-7, with a possible D match to TRBD1 (6 bases). This CDR3 is built from 15 residues. Germline V CDR1 and CDR2: SEHNR, FQNEAQ (reference sequence). This CDR3 reads CASGLATGNSYEQYF. CDR3 DNA sequence: TGTGCCAGCGGCTTAGCGACAGGCAACTCCTACGAGCAGTACTTC.

This clonotype showed up many times. The chain employs TRBV4-1 and TRBJ2-7; 8 bases fit TRBD1. V trimming: 3 bases; J trimming: 7 bases; junction bases outside the gene matches: 5. Per germline, CDR1 MGHRA and CDR2 YSYEKL. There are 13 residues in the CDR3. This CDR3 is CASSQLTGEEQYF. CDR3 DNA: TGCGCCAGCAGCCAGTTGACAGGGGAAGAGCAGTACTTC.

This clonotype was found many times. V gene TRBV7-2 combines with J gene TRBJ2-1; D is possibly TRBD2 (5 bases). In germline, CDR1 is SGHTA, CDR2 FQGNSA. The germline V and J ends were trimmed by 3 bases and 4 bases, with 10 bases remaining between them. The CDR3 consists of 14 residues. Here the CDR3 DNA reads TGTGCCAGCAGCTTGACGAGCGGTTACAATGAGCAGTTCTTC. Protein: CASSLTSGYNEQFF.

The chain uses TRBV12-3 or TRBV12-4 and TRBJ2-3; 8 bases agree with TRBD1. The trim removed 3 bases at V and 5 bases at J, leaving 7 bases unmatched. CDR3 length equals 15 residues. The CDR3 is CASSLGGQALDTQYF. The CDR3 DNA sequence: TGTGCCAGCAGTTTGGGGGGACAGGCCTTAGATACGCAGTATTTT.

This clonotype has a count of ten or more. This chain joins TRBV7-3 and TRBJ2-3; D is uncertain. Germline V gene lookup returns CDR1 SGHTA and CDR2 FQGTGA. There are 15 residues in the CDR3. V lost 2 bases to trimming and J lost 4 bases, with 13 bases between them. The CDR3 is CASSLQSGPSDTQYF. The DNA for the CDR3 is TGTGCCAGCAGCTTACAGTCTGGGCCCTCAGATACGCAGTATTTT.

The sample holds many counts of this clonotype. The chain is built from TRBV28 and TRBJ1-4; 7 bases match TRBD1. J gave up 7 bases and V 2 bases, and 13 bases lay outside the gene matches. The V gene's germline CDR1 is MDHEN and CDR2 SYDVKM. The CDR3 loop spans 17 amino acids. The CDR3 sequence is CASSLRRLGGDREKLFF. Written as DNA, the CDR3 is TGTGCCAGCAGTTTAAGGCGATTAGGGGGCGATCGTGAAAAACTGTTTTTT. Together with reference TRBV28 and TRBJ1-4, the CDR3 gives the full variable domain: DVKVTQSSRYLVKRTGEKVFLECVQDMDHENMFWYRQDPGLGLRLIYFSYDVKMKEKGDIPEGYSVSREKKERFSLILESASTNQTSMYLCASSLRRLGGDREKLFFGSGTQLSVL.

The J gene is TRBJ1-2, the V gene TRBV9, with a weak D call TRBD1 (5 bases). In germline, CDR1 is SGDLS, CDR2 YYNGEE. CDR3 length: 17 residues. Trimming shortened V by 4 bases and J by 2 bases, and 21 bases separated the two germline ends. The CDR3, as DNA: TGTGCCAGCAGCCCTTCGCTACTAAGGCGGGACAACTATGGCTACACCTTC. It yields the protein CASSPSLLRRDNYGYTF.

This clonotype was observed many times. The chain carries TRBV14 and TRBJ2-3, with D unclear. Trimming shortened V by 1 base and J by 2 bases, and 7 bases separated the two germline ends. CDR1 and CDR2 (germline): SGHDN, FVKESK. The CDR3 loop spans 14 amino acids. DNA for the CDR3: TGTGCCAGCAGCCAAGGGGCTTACACAGATACGCAGTATTTT. Residues: CASSQGAYTDTQYF.

The chain uses TRBV5-1 and TRBJ2-3, with D possibly matching TRBD1 (5 bases). The germline V gene encodes CDR1 SGHRS and CDR2 YFSETQ. This CDR3 has 15 amino acids. Trimming stripped 5 bases from V and 2 bases from J, with 15 bases between. DNA of the CDR3: TGCGCCAGCAGAAATGGAGCAGGGTACACAGATACGCAGTATTTT. This codes for CASRNGAGYTDTQYF.

A note on this clonotype: A much larger clone lies one base from this, so it may be a read error. J is TRBJ2-2 and V is TRBV6-9, with D uncertain. In germline, CDR1 is MNHGY, CDR2 SVAAGI. The CDR3 has 11 residues. CDR3 sequence reads: CANSWAGELFF. CDR3 nucleotides: TGTGCCAACAGTTGGGCCGGGGAGCTGTTTTTT.

The gene calls are TRBV28 and TRBJ1-2, with TRBD1 as a possible D gene (5 bases). The CDR3 is 15 residues long. V was clipped by 7 bases and J by 3 bases, with 18 bases between them. CDR1 is MDHEN and CDR2 is SYDVKM in the germline V gene. CDR3 nucleotides: TGTGCCAGCAACCCCCTACAGGCGTTCGACTATGGCTACACCTTC. It is translated as CASNPLQAFDYGYTF.

At least ten counts were recorded for this clonotype. The gene calls are TRBV28 and TRBJ1-1; a weak D match, TRBD1 (5 bases). With 8 bases removed from V and 0 bases from J, the gap between germline ends came to 13 bases. Germline-derived CDR1 and CDR2 are MDHEN and SYDVKM. This CDR3 has 14 amino acids. CDR3 in amino acids: CASQRTPMNTEAFF. The DNA for the CDR3 is TGTGCCAGCCAGAGGACACCGATGAACACTGAAGCTTTCTTT.

This clonotype has at least ten counts. This chain links TRBV20-1 with TRBJ1-2, with a possible D match to TRBD1 (5 bases). The CDR3 contains 11 residues. CDR1 and CDR2 from the germline V gene are DFQATT and SNEGSKA (reference sequence). The V and J ends lost 3 bases and 8 bases respectively, with 10 bases between them. CDR3 residues: CSASPGGGYTF. The CDR3 region has the DNA TGCAGTGCTAGCCCCGGGGGGGGCTACACCTTC.

The sample holds a few counts of this clonotype. The chain joins TRBV6-1 to TRBJ1-6, with 9 bases aligning to TRBD1. This CDR3 has 16 amino acids. Trimming at V came to 6 bases and at J to 4 bases, leaving 7 bases not matched to a gene. The germline V gene encodes CDR1 MNHNS and CDR2 SASEGT. The CDR3 nucleotides read TGTGCCAGCAGACCCTGGACAGGGGAATATAATTCACCCCTCCACTTT. Translation: CASRPWTGEYNSPLHF.